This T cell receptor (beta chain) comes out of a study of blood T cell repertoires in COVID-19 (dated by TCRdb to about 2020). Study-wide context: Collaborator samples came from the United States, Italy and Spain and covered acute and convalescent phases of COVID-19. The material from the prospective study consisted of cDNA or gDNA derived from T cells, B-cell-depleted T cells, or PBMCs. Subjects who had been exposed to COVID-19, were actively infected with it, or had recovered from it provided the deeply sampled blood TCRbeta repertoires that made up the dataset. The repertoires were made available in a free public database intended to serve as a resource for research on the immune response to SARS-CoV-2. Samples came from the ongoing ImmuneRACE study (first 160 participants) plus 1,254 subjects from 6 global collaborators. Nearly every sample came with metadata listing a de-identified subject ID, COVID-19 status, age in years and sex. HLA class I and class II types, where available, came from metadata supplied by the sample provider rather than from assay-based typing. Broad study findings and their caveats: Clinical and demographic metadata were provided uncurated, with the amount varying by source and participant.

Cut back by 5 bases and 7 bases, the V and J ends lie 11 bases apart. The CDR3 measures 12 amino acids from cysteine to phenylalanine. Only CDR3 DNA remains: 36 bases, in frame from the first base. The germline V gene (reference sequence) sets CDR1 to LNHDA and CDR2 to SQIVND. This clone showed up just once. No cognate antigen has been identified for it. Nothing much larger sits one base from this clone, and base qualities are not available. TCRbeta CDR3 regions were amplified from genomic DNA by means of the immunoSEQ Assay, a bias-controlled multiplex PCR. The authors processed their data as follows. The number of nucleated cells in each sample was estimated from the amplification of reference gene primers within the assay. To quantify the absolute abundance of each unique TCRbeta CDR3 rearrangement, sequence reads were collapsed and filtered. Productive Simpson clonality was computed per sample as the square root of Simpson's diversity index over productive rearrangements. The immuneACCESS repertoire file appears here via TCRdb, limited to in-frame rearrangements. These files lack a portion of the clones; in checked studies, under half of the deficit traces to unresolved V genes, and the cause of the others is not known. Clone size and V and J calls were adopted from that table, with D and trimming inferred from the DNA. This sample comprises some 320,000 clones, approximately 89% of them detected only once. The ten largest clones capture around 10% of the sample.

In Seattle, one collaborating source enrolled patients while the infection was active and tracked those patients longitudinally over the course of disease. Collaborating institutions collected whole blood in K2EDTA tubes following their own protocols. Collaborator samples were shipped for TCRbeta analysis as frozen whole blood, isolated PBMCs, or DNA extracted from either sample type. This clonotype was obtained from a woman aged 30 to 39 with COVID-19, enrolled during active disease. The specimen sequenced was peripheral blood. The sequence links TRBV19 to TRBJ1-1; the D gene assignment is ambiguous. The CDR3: CASSLEPGEAFF. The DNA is TGTGCCAGTAGTCTCGAACCGGGTGAAGCTTTCTTT.